Following are 27 T cell receptor beta chains from one sample sequenced in a study of cytomegalovirus exposure and HLA in healthy donors. Primers for the PCR totalled 60 Vbeta and 13 Jbeta. Only in-frame clones appear in the TCRdb table, and some are missing; sequencing was by immunoSEQ multiplex PCR. This sample has 100,000 to 150,000 clones; roughly 76% occur once, and the top ten carry approximately 13%. The sequenced sample was PBMCs. The receptors here all came from an older woman in good health and CMV-seropositive.

V is TRBV7-3 and J is TRBJ2-1, with 7 bases identical to TRBD2. Per germline, CDR1 SGHTA and CDR2 FQGTGA. The CDR3 has 13 amino acids. V dropped 5 bases and J dropped 5; count of bases not matched to a gene: 3. CDR3 nucleotides: TGTGCCAGCAGCCGCCGGGGGGACAATGAGCAGTTCTTC. Protein sequence: CASSRRGDNEQFF. The entire variable domain, with the rest obtained from reference TRBV7-3 and TRBJ2-1, is as follows: GAGVSQTPSNKVTEKGKYVELRCDPISGHTALYWYRQSLGQGPEFLIYFQGTGAADDSGLPNDRFFAVRPEGSVSTLKIQRTERGDSAVYLCASSRRGDNEQFFGPGTRLTVL.

V and J are TRBV2 and TRBJ2-5, with 16 bases fitting TRBD2. This CDR3 is 15 amino acids long. Trimming cost V 6 bases and J 3 bases; bases outside gene matches: 1. Germline V CDR1 and CDR2: SNHLY, FYNNEI. DNA of the CDR3: TGTGCCAGCAGGGGGACTAGCGGGGGGGAAGAGACCCAGTACTTC. As protein: CASRGTSGGEETQYF. Full variable domain (outside the CDR3, taken from reference TRBV2 and TRBJ2-5): EPEVTQTPSHQVTQMGQEVILRCVPISNHLYFYWYRQILGQKVEFLVSFYNNEISEKSEIFDDQFSVERPDGSNFTLKIRSTKLEDSAMYFCASRGTSGGEETQYFGPGTRLLVL.

This clone has only a few counts. The chain carries TRBV15 and TRBJ1-5; D is ambiguous. V gave up 0 bases and J gave up 4 bases, with 10 bases separating them. Germline V gene sequence: CDR1 LNHNV, CDR2 YYDKDF (reference sequence). The CDR3 loop spans 15 amino acids. Here the CDR3 reads CATSRDPGRNQPQHF. In DNA, the CDR3 is TGTGCCACCAGCAGAGATCCAGGCAGAAATCAGCCCCAGCATTTT.

This clone was recorded once. The CDR3 loop is CASSEYGTGGTGELFF. In nucleotides, the CDR3 is TGTGCCAGCAGTGAATACGGGACAGGGGGTACCGGGGAGCTGTTTTTT. The chain has TRBV25-1 and TRBJ2-2; 11 nucleotides agree with TRBD1. This CDR3 region has 16 residues. The V gene's germline CDR1 is MGHDK and CDR2 SYGVNS. Germline trimming cut 0 bases from V and 5 bases from J; bases unmatched to any gene: 2.

This clone was observed once. The CDR3 protein is CASSLGQGYEQYF. The CDR3 DNA sequence: TGCGCCAGCAGCCTTGGACAGGGCTACGAGCAGTACTTC. The genes are TRBV4-3 and TRBJ2-7; 8 nucleotides align to TRBD1. Germline V gene sequence: CDR1 LGHNA, CDR2 YSLEER. V lost 4 bases to trimming and J lost 3 bases; unmatched junction nucleotides: 2. CDR3 length: 13 residues.

This sequence joins TRBV11-2 and TRBJ2-1, with 10 bases matching TRBD2. Germline lookup yields CDR1 SGHAT and CDR2 FQNNGV. There are 14 residues in the CDR3. V shed 0 bases, J shed 16 bases, and the junction held 9 bases outside the gene matches. This chain's CDR3 is CASSLETSGFGKFF. DNA of the CDR3: TGTGCCAGCAGCTTAGAGACTAGCGGGTTCGGGAAATTCTTC.

This CDR3 reads CASSSPGLAGGHEQFF. The CDR3 nucleotides are TGTGCCAGTAGTAGTCCGGGACTAGCGGGGGGCCATGAGCAGTTCTTC. The chain links TRBV19 to TRBJ2-1; 15 bases match TRBD2. V shed 4 bases and J 8 bases; nucleotides not matched to a gene: 6. The CDR3 has 16 amino acids. CDR1 is LNHDA and CDR2 is SQIVND in the germline V gene (reference sequence).

The gene calls are TRBV11-3 and TRBJ2-1, with a tentative D call TRBD2 (6 bases). CDR1 is SGHNT and CDR2 is YENEEA in the germline V gene. V was shortened by 1 base and J by 8 bases, with 12 bases between the two germline ends. The CDR3 consists of 14 residues. CDR3 coding DNA: TGTGCCAGCAGCTTAGCAGGAGGGTTACATGAGCAGTTCTTC. Its protein is CASSLAGGLHEQFF.

The chain is built from TRBV11-2 and TRBJ1-2; D call uncertain. V was clipped by 5 bases and J by 1 base, with 11 bases between them. Germline-derived CDR1 and CDR2 are SGHAT and FQNNGV. The CDR3 loop spans 14 amino acids. In DNA, the CDR3 is TGTGCCAGCAGCCAGTCTGGGAGTAACTATGGCTACACCTTC. It yields the protein CASSQSGSNYGYTF.

As for this clone: Distinct nucleotide sequences in the sample also encode this CDR3. The V call is TRBV5-1, the J call TRBJ2-1; TRBD1 agrees at 8 bases. This CDR3 has 15 amino acids. Looked up from germline, CDR1 is SGHRS and CDR2 is YFSETQ. V gave up 1 base and J gave up 1 base; unmatched junction bases: 1. The CDR3 sequence is CASSLTGGSYNEQFF. The CDR3 DNA reads TGCGCCAGCAGCTTGACAGGGGGGTCCTACAATGAGCAGTTCTTC.

The chain couples TRBV2 to TRBJ2-1; D is perhaps TRBD2 (6 bases). CDR3 size: 14 residues. Trimming cost V 6 bases and J 7 bases, with 16 bases left between them. Germline assignment: CDR1 SNHLY and CDR2 FYNNEI. CDR3 residues: CASRPSGRGNEQFF. DNA of the CDR3: TGTGCCAGCAGGCCCTCGGGTCGGGGGAATGAGCAGTTCTTC.

The chain uses TRBV2 and TRBJ2-2, with 9 nucleotides matching TRBD2. With V trimmed by 6 bases and J by 4 bases, 9 bases remained unmatched. The length of the CDR3 is 16 residues. CDR1 and CDR2 (germline): SNHLY, FYNNEI. The CDR3 spells CASRERAGGGTGELFF. In DNA form, the CDR3 reads TGTGCCAGCAGGGAACGAGCGGGAGGCGGCACCGGGGAGCTGTTTTTT.

The chain carries TRBV7-3 and TRBJ2-1; 12 nucleotides line up with TRBD2. Germline loops: CDR1 SGHTA, CDR2 FQGTGA. CDR3 length: 15 residues. J was trimmed by 7 bases and V by 4 bases; bases with no gene match: 5. The CDR3 nucleotides are TGTGCCAGCAGCTCCCGACTAGCGGGAGTTAATGAGCAGTTCTTC. It yields the protein CASSSRLAGVNEQFF.

This clone has a single count. The genes are TRBV7-2 and TRBJ2-3; 10 positions match TRBD2. The CDR3 sequence is 17 residues long. Germline CDR1 reads SGHTA; CDR2 reads FQGNSA. V lost 2 bases, J lost 3 bases, and 8 bases stayed unmatched. CDR3 sequence (DNA): TGTGCCAGCAGCTTATCACTAGCGGGGAGTGGTACAGATACGCAGTATTTT. It translates to CASSLSLAGSGTDTQYF.

The chain recombines TRBV7-2 with TRBJ1-2; weak D call: TRBD1 (5 bases). The germline V gene has CDR1 SGHTA and CDR2 FQGNSA. CDR3 length: 14 residues. With 1 base removed from V and 4 bases from J, the gap between germline ends came to 10 bases. CDR3 sequence (DNA): TGTGCCAGCAGCTTAGATCAGGGTTCCTATGGCTACACCTTC. Amino acids: CASSLDQGSYGYTF.

The V gene is TRBV5-1, the J gene TRBJ1-1; D is ambiguous. With 4 bases removed from V and 7 bases from J, the gap between germline ends came to 20 bases. There are 15 residues in the CDR3. Germline V gene lookup returns CDR1 SGHRS and CDR2 YFSETQ. The CDR3 coding sequence is TGCGCCAGCAGCCCGGCCCCCGACGGAGGGAATGAAGCTTTCTTT. Protein product: CASSPAPDGGNEAFF.

The chain joins TRBV15 to TRBJ1-2; no firm D call. The CDR3 length is 13 residues. The germline V and J ends were trimmed by 3 bases and 3 bases, with 8 bases remaining between them. From germline, CDR1 is LNHNV and CDR2 YYDKDF (reference sequence). CDR3 DNA sequence: TGTGCCACCAGCAGCACTAGGTACTATGGCTACACCTTC. Its protein is CATSSTRYYGYTF.

This sequence joins TRBV2 and TRBJ2-3; D is possibly TRBD1 (6 bases). Trimming stripped 1 base from V and 5 bases from J, with 19 bases between. Germline V gives CDR1 SNHLY, CDR2 FYNNEI. CDR3 length: 17 amino acids. This CDR3 reads CASSEEGTGQSQDTQYF. CDR3 DNA sequence: TGTGCCAGCAGTGAAGAGGGTACAGGACAGTCACAAGATACGCAGTATTTT.

The rearrangement uses TRBV7-2 and TRBJ2-3; TRBD2 agrees at 10 bases. J lost 5 bases, V lost 5 bases, and 10 bases had no gene match. The germline V gene has CDR1 SGHTA and CDR2 FQGNSA. The CDR3 is made up of 16 amino acids. The CDR3 nucleotides read TGTGCCAGCAGCCTCGGGGTAGCGGGAGGCCGAGATACGCAGTATTTT. It codes for CASSLGVAGGRDTQYF.

There are a few counts of this clone. The V gene is TRBV7-8, the J gene TRBJ1-2; 11 positions agree with TRBD1. The CDR3 is 17 amino acids. The germline V gene encodes CDR1 SGHVS and CDR2 FQNEAQ. Unmatched junction bases numbered 7, after V lost 1 base and J lost 3 bases. The DNA for the CDR3 is TGTGCCAGCAGCTTAGGGCCCCCGGGACAGGGGGACTATGGCTACACCTTC. This codes for CASSLGPPGQGDYGYTF.

The chain carries TRBV5-1 and TRBJ1-4; D gene unclear. Germline V gene data show CDR1 as SGHRS and CDR2 as YFSETQ. Trimming took off 4 bases at V and 7 bases at J, with 14 bases between the two ends. This CDR3 contains 14 residues. The DNA of the CDR3 is TGCGCCAGCAGCCCCTCCGTATACGGTGAAAAACTGTTTTTT. This encodes CASSPSVYGEKLFF.

The chain links TRBV4-1 to TRBJ1-2, with TRBD1 matching 8 bases. The CDR3 covers 16 residues. In germline, CDR1 is MGHRA, CDR2 YSYEKL. Unmatched junction bases numbered 12, after V lost 6 bases and J lost 3 bases. The CDR3 loop reads CASSPDRAIRDYGYTF. The CDR3 DNA follows: TGCGCCAGCAGTCCGGACAGGGCTATTCGGGACTATGGCTACACCTTC.

This rearrangement joins TRBV7-6 to TRBJ2-5, with D uncertain. CDR3 length equals 13 residues. The germline V and J ends were trimmed by 0 bases and 11 bases, with 13 bases remaining between them. CDR1 and CDR2 from the germline V gene are SGHVS and FNYEAQ. CDR3 residues: CASSLAFTTEQYF. The CDR3 coding sequence is TGTGCCAGCAGCTTAGCGTTTACCACAGAGCAGTACTTC.

The V and J genes are TRBV2 and TRBJ2-7; 10 positions match TRBD1. From germline, CDR1 is SNHLY and CDR2 FYNNEI. The CDR3 is made up of 14 amino acids. V lost 7 bases to trimming and J lost 1 base; unmatched junction nucleotides: 4. CDR3 region: CASKGQGRSYEQYF. The CDR3 DNA sequence: TGTGCCAGCAAGGGACAGGGGCGTTCCTACGAGCAGTACTTC.

On this clone: At one end the junction does not follow the germline gene, possibly because of a read error. The chain uses TRBV5-1 and TRBJ1-1; the match to TRBD1 covers 8 bases. Looked up from germline, CDR1 is SGHRS and CDR2 is YFSETQ. The CDR3 consists of 15 residues. CDR3 DNA sequence: TGCGCCAGCAGTCTATACAGGGGGACTAACACTGAAACTTTCTTT. It encodes CASSLYRGTNTETFF.

The J gene is TRBJ2-3, the V gene TRBV11-3; 11 nucleotides align to TRBD2. The V gene's germline CDR1 is SGHNT and CDR2 YENEEA. The CDR3 contains 15 residues. The trim removed 4 bases at V and 5 bases at J, leaving 5 bases unmatched. The CDR3, as DNA: TGTGCCAGCAGCTCCGGGACTAGCGGCCTAGATACGCAGTATTTT. Translating it yields CASSSGTSGLDTQYF.

As regards this clone: The junction shows a germline mismatch at one end, possibly a read error. The rearrangement joins TRBV7-9 to TRBJ2-1; 7 nucleotides match TRBD1. Germline CDR1 SEHNR, CDR2 FQNEAQ (reference sequence). This CDR3 comprises 16 residues. CDR3 sequence (DNA): TGTTCCAGCTCTTCCGCAGGGGGATTTCTTCTGGGTGAGCAGTTCTTC. It codes for CSSSSAGGFLLGEQFF.